The 14 T cell receptor beta chains listed next were all sequenced from one sample in a study of cytomegalovirus exposure and HLA in healthy donors. Produced via immunoSEQ multiplex PCR; TCRdb's table is partial and in-frame only. Here the sample spans fewer than 250,000 clones, 86% being singletons. The sample consisted of PBMCs. These receptors were collected from a woman younger than 35 in good health and CMV-seronegative.

This chain links TRBV6-5 with TRBJ1-4; D unclear. Germline lookup yields CDR1 MNHEY and CDR2 SVGAGI. Trimming took 8 bases from V and 6 from J, leaving 13 bases between them. There are 13 residues in the CDR3. CDR3 in amino acids: CASLDPGYEKLFF. For the CDR3, the DNA is TGTGCCAGCCTAGACCCTGGTTATGAAAAACTGTTTTTT.

The chain couples TRBV7-6 to TRBJ2-3; D is possibly TRBD1 (6 bases). With 5 bases removed from V and 5 bases from J, the gap between germline ends came to 11 bases. This CDR3 has 13 residues. Germline V CDR1 and CDR2: SGHVS, FNYEAQ. This CDR3 is CASSRVQGDTQYF. In DNA, the CDR3 is TGTGCCAGCAGCCGGGTACAGGGAGATACGCAGTATTTT.

This clone was seen only once. CDR3 bases: TGTGCCAGCAGCCGTCAGGGGAGAGAAGAAAAACTGTTTTTT. Translated: CASSRQGREEKLFF. The rearrangement joins TRBV14 to TRBJ1-4; possible D gene TRBD1, 6 bases. V was shortened by 4 bases and J by 8 bases, with 14 bases between the two germline ends. CDR1 and CDR2 (germline): SGHDN, FVKESK. The CDR3 totals 14 residues.

This rearrangement joins TRBV7-9 to TRBJ1-2; tentative D call: TRBD1 (6 bases). V gave up 1 base and J gave up 10 bases, with 13 bases separating them. Germline CDR1 is SEHNR and CDR2 is FQNEAQ (reference sequence). The CDR3 runs to 13 residues. CDR3 amino acids: CASSLESQGFYTF. The DNA for the CDR3 is TGTGCCAGCAGCTTAGAGTCACAGGGCTTCTACACCTTC.

The DNA for the CDR3 is TGTGCCAGCAGCTTGGCCATAGGGGAAGGGGCCTACGAGCAGTACTTC. Its translation is CASSLAIGEGAYEQYF. The chain couples TRBV5-6 to TRBJ2-7, with D maybe TRBD1 (5 bases). Trimming shortened V by 0 bases and J by 2 bases, and 15 bases separated the two germline ends. The CDR3 contains 16 residues. The germline V gene has CDR1 SGHDT and CDR2 YYEEEE.

The gene calls are TRBV19 and TRBJ2-7, with D perhaps TRBD2 (6 bases). V was pared by 5 bases and J by 2 bases, with 10 bases between. Germline assignment: CDR1 LNHDA and CDR2 SQIVND (reference sequence). The CDR3 consists of 13 residues. The CDR3 reads CASSRGLPYEQYF. In nucleotides, the CDR3 is TGTGCCAGTAGTCGGGGACTTCCCTACGAGCAGTACTTC. Complete variable domain (other parts from reference TRBV19 and TRBJ2-7): DGGITQSPKYLFRKEGQNVTLSCEQNLNHDAMYWYRQDPGQGLRLIYYSQIVNDFQKGDIAEGYSVSREKKESFPLTVTSAQKNPTAFYLCASSRGLPYEQYFGPGTRLTVT.

The chain uses TRBV28 and TRBJ2-7, with D tentatively TRBD2 (5 bases). Germline CDR1 MDHEN, CDR2 SYDVKM. V dropped 5 bases and J dropped 1 base, with 27 bases sitting between them. CDR3 length equals 19 residues. In DNA form, the CDR3 reads TGTGCCAGCAGTCGAGGGCCTGGAGGTGGCTCGGGTGGGTCCTACGAGCAGTACTTC. Translated, it gives CASSRGPGGGSGGSYEQYF.

J is TRBJ2-5 and V is TRBV11-1; the D gene is possibly TRBD1 (6 bases). The germline V and J ends were trimmed by 1 base and 4 bases, with 16 bases remaining between them. Germline loops: CDR1 SGHAT, CDR2 FQDESV (reference sequence). This CDR3 has 16 amino acids. Here the CDR3 reads CASSLGSPGAGETQYF. In DNA, the CDR3 is TGTGCCAGCAGCTTAGGATCCCCAGGGGCGGGAGAGACCCAGTACTTC.

This chain uses TRBV18 with TRBJ2-3; 7 nucleotides line up with TRBD1. Losses at the gene ends were 3 bases for V and 2 bases for J; bases not matched to a gene: 8. From germline, CDR1 is KGHSH and CDR2 LQKENI. The CDR3 consists of 16 residues. This CDR3 is CASSPARQGVTDTQYF. The CDR3 DNA reads TGTGCCAGCTCACCCGCTCGGCAGGGGGTCACAGATACGCAGTATTTT.

The chain recombines TRBV27 with TRBJ1-1; 7 bases agree with TRBD1. The CDR3 totals 16 residues. Germline CDR1 is MNHEY and CDR2 is SMNVEV (reference sequence). The J segment lost 11 bases and the V segment lost 4 bases, leaving 19 bases of the junction unmatched. CDR3 amino acids: CASSSRQGAGEVRAFF. CDR3 DNA: TGTGCCAGCAGTTCCAGACAGGGTGCTGGTGAAGTGAGGGCTTTCTTT.

The gene calls are TRBV12-5 and TRBJ2-5, with a tentative D call TRBD2 (7 bases). The CDR3 has 17 residues. Germline V gene lookup returns CDR1 LGHNT and CDR2 FRNRAP. Trimming stripped 4 bases from V and 4 bases from J, with 22 bases between. The chain's CDR3 is CASGSGVLGGFRETQYF. The DNA for the CDR3 is TGTGCTAGTGGTTCAGGGGTTTTGGGGGGGTTTAGAGAGACCCAGTACTTC.

The genes are TRBV19 and TRBJ1-6, with D hard to call. The CDR3 sequence is 14 residues long. Trimming removed 6 bases at V and 13 bases at J, with 19 bases between. In germline, CDR1 is LNHDA, CDR2 SQIVND (reference sequence). CDR3 loop: CASRAALGEAPLHF. DNA of the CDR3: TGTGCCAGTAGAGCAGCGTTGGGAGAGGCGCCCCTCCACTTT.

The chain's CDR3 is CASSLGRGDTGELFF. In nucleotides, the CDR3 is TGTGCCAGCAGCTTAGGCAGGGGAGACACCGGGGAGCTGTTTTTT. V and J are TRBV13 and TRBJ2-2; D might be TRBD1 (6 bases). Germline V gene lookup returns CDR1 PRHDT and CDR2 FYEKMQ (reference sequence). This CDR3 is 15 amino acids long. V was pared by 0 bases and J by 3 bases, with 8 bases between. Full variable domain (outside the CDR3, taken from reference TRBV13 and TRBJ2-2): AAGVIQSPRHLIKEKRETATLKCYPIPRHDTVYWYQQGPGQDPQFLISFYEKMQSDKGSIPDRFSAQQFSDYHSELNMSSLELGDSALYFCASSLGRGDTGELFFGEGSRLTVL.

The chain couples TRBV9 to TRBJ1-2; D is possibly TRBD1 (5 bases). This CDR3 is 15 amino acids long. V lost 0 bases to trimming and J lost 4 bases, with 13 bases between them. Germline-derived CDR1 and CDR2 are SGDLS and YYNGEE. The CDR3, as DNA: TGTGCCAGCAGCGTAGAGGCCAGGGTAGGCTATGGCTACACCTTC. Its protein product is CASSVEARVGYGYTF.